This T cell receptor (beta chain) appears in the sequencing data of a study of blood T cell repertoires in COVID-19. Study processing details: Estimated nucleated cell counts came from reference gene primer amplification. Generated by immunoSEQ multiplex PCR, the TCRdb table keeps only in-frame clones and is missing some. V and J calls and clone size are those listed in that table; D and trimming were worked out from the DNA. The table records tens of thousands of clones, over 70% of them present only once. There are 15 residues in the CDR3. V was shortened by 2 bases and J by 0 bases, with 11 bases between the two germline ends. Germline V gene data show CDR1 as SGHDT and CDR2 as YYEEEE.

What was sequenced was peripheral blood. The sequence came from a woman aged 80 or over with acute or convalescent COVID-19. This chain links TRBV5-6 with TRBJ1-1; D possibly corresponds to TRBD1 (5 bases). CDR3 amino acids: CASSFLTDMNTEAFF. The CDR3 nucleotides are TGTGCCAGCAGCTTTTTGACAGACATGAACACTGAAGCTTTCTTT. Full variable domain (rest looked up from reference TRBV5-6 and TRBJ1-1): DAGVTQSPTHLIKTRGQQVTLRCSPKSGHDTVSWYQQALGQGPQFIFQYYEEEERQRGNFPDRFSGHQFPNYSSELNVNALLLGDSALYLCASSFLTDMNTEAFFGQGTRLTVV.